The 16 T cell receptor beta chains listed next were all sequenced from one sample in a study of OX40 agonist ivuxolimab in advanced cancers. Measured with immunoSEQ multiplex PCR; TCRdb has only the in-frame clones, and not every one. Of 60,000 or so clones detected, less than 85% appear once; the ten largest clones hold about 3%. Sequencing used CD4+ or CD8+ T cells sorted from blood, obtained in a trial of the OX40 agonist ivuxolimab. Every receptor here comes from an adult with an advanced solid tumor such as melanoma, head and neck, liver or kidney cancer.

CDR3 DNA: TGTGCCAGCAGCTTAGCACGAGGGGAAGAGACCCAGTACTTC. It is translated as CASSLARGEETQYF. The genes are TRBV7-2 and TRBJ2-5; D could derive from TRBD1 or TRBD2 (5 bases each). Germline V gene data show CDR1 as SGHTA and CDR2 as FQGNSA. The CDR3 covers 14 residues. Trimming left V 0 bases short and J 3 bases short, with 8 bases between.

This sequence joins TRBV18 and TRBJ1-2; D remains ambiguous. Germline loops: CDR1 KGHSH, CDR2 LQKENI. The length of the CDR3 is 14 residues. Trimming stripped 7 bases from V and 5 bases from J, with 17 bases between. In nucleotides, the CDR3 is TGTGCCAGCTTCCCCCAGGATGTCAATTATGGCTACACCTTC. This codes for CASFPQDVNYGYTF.

This chain links TRBV28 with TRBJ2-5; D is perhaps TRBD2 (6 bases). The CDR3 is made up of 14 amino acids. V lost 5 bases and J lost 4, with 14 bases in between. Germline V lookup: CDR1 MDHEN, CDR2 SYDVKM. CDR3: CASSLPAGGETQYF. Here the CDR3 DNA reads TGTGCCAGCAGTCTCCCGGCCGGGGGAGAGACCCAGTACTTC.

The chain carries TRBV5-4 and TRBJ2-1; TRBD2 matches 7 bases. V gave up 0 bases and J gave up 14 bases; unmatched junction bases: 5. CDR3 length: 12 residues. In germline, CDR1 is SGHNT, CDR2 YYREEE (reference sequence). CDR3 protein: CASSLDGLEEFF. In DNA form, the CDR3 reads TGTGCCAGCAGCTTGGATGGACTAGAGGAGTTCTTC.

The rearrangement links TRBV15 to TRBJ2-5; 7 bases map to TRBD2. There are 14 residues in the CDR3. Germline loops: CDR1 LNHNV, CDR2 YYDKDF (reference sequence). V lost 5 bases to trimming and J lost 1 base; unmatched junction nucleotides: 4. CDR3 in amino acids: CATSPRTSQETQYF. The CDR3 coding sequence is TGTGCCACCAGCCCTCGGACTAGCCAAGAGACCCAGTACTTC.

J is TRBJ1-4 and V is TRBV6-6; TRBD1 might be the D (5 bases). Germline CDR1 reads MNHNY; CDR2 reads SVGAGI (reference sequence). Trimming stripped 2 bases from V and 5 bases from J, with 12 bases between. The CDR3 totals 15 residues. CDR3 nucleotide sequence: TGTGCCAGCAGTTACCGGGGGGTACCAAATGAAAAACTGTTTTTT. It translates to CASSYRGVPNEKLFF.

In its sample, this clone was seen once. CDR3 amino acids: CASTADRATEAFF. The DNA for the CDR3 is TGTGCCAGCACCGCGGACAGGGCCACTGAAGCTTTCTTT. J is TRBJ1-1 and V is TRBV2, with TRBD1 identical over 8 bases. This CDR3 region has 13 residues. V shed 7 bases and J 4 bases; nucleotides not matched to a gene: 5. CDR1 and CDR2 (germline): SNHLY, FYNNEI.

V gene TRBV18 combines with J gene TRBJ2-3; 8 bases map to TRBD2. Per the germline V gene, CDR1 is KGHSH and CDR2 is LQKENI. The CDR3 sequence is 14 residues long. Germline trimming cut 7 bases from V and 6 bases from J; bases unmatched to any gene: 9. This CDR3 is CASLPGGAGDTQYF. Here the CDR3 DNA reads TGTGCCAGCTTGCCCGGGGGGGCCGGCGATACGCAGTATTTT.

This clone occurred a few times. Other DNA sequences from this sample encode an identical CDR3 as well. This rearrangement joins TRBV7-2 to TRBJ1-1; 9 bases map to TRBD1. The J segment lost 10 bases and the V segment lost 1 base, leaving 7 bases of the junction unmatched. CDR1 and CDR2 (germline): SGHTA, FQGNSA. There are 14 residues in the CDR3. CDR3 sequence: CASSLDRGLAGAFF. The CDR3 region has the DNA TGTGCCAGCAGCTTAGACAGGGGGCTTGCGGGAGCTTTCTTT.

This clone was seen just once. The V gene is TRBV10-3, the J gene TRBJ2-1, with 7 bases identical to TRBD2. The CDR3 runs to 11 residues. Trimming removed 8 bases from V and 13 bases from J; junction bases left unmatched: 8. Germline CDR1 reads ENHRY; CDR2 reads SYGVKD. CDR3 in amino acids: CAIDAGELQFF. Here the CDR3 DNA reads TGTGCCATCGACGCGGGGGAACTTCAGTTCTTC.

The chain uses TRBV14 and TRBJ2-1; a weak D match, TRBD1 (6 bases). Trimming stripped 5 bases from V and 4 bases from J, with 12 bases between. The CDR3 contains 14 residues. Germline values: CDR1 SGHDN, CDR2 FVKESK. DNA of the CDR3: TGTGCCAGCAGCAGAGCAGGGGCATACAATGAGCAGTTCTTC. It encodes CASSRAGAYNEQFF.

The rearrangement uses TRBV6-4 and TRBJ2-1; D is perhaps TRBD2 (6 bases). The CDR3 covers 16 residues. V was clipped by 0 bases and J by 6 bases, with 15 bases between them. Germline CDR1 and CDR2: MRHNA and SNTAGT. Here the CDR3 DNA reads TGTGCCAGCAGTGACTCTGGCAGCGCGGGGATCAATGAGCAGTTCTTC. Its translation: CASSDSGSAGINEQFF.

The rearrangement uses TRBV7-6 and TRBJ1-5, with D perhaps matching TRBD1 (6 bases). The CDR3 contains 16 residues. With 1 base removed from V and 4 bases from J, the gap between germline ends came to 14 bases. Germline assignment: CDR1 SGHVS and CDR2 FNYEAQ. The CDR3, as DNA: TGTGCCAGCAGCTTAGGAATCAGGGGACCGAATCAGCCCCAGCATTTT. The encoded protein is CASSLGIRGPNQPQHF.

The rearrangement uses TRBV5-4 and TRBJ2-2; D uncertain. The germline gives CDR1 SGHNT, CDR2 YYREEE (reference sequence). This CDR3 region has 14 residues. Between the trimmed V and J ends, which lost 9 bases and 0 bases, there was a span of 12 bases. DNA for the CDR3: TGTGCCATAAGACCTTCTGCGAACACCGGGGAGCTGTTTTTT. It is translated as CAIRPSANTGELFF. Full variable domain (outside the CDR3, taken from reference TRBV5-4 and TRBJ2-2): ETGVTQSPTHLIKTRGQQVTLRCSSQSGHNTVSWYQQALGQGPQFIFQYYREEENGRGNFPPRFSGLQFPNYSSELNVNALELDDSALYLCAIRPSANTGELFFGEGSRLTVL.

This chain connects TRBV9 to TRBJ1-1; possibly TRBD1 for D (6 bases). There are 13 residues in the CDR3. Germline CDR1 SGDLS, CDR2 YYNGEE. Trimming removed 0 bases from V and 10 bases from J, with 13 bases in between. CDR3 DNA: TGTGCCAGCAGCGTAGAGACGACAGGAGTAGCTTTCTTT. Protein sequence: CASSVETTGVAFF.

The chain has TRBV7-3 and TRBJ1-5; 8 bases are shared with TRBD1. Germline assignment: CDR1 SGHTA and CDR2 FQGTGA. Unmatched junction bases numbered 5, after V lost 5 bases and J lost 8 bases. CDR3 size: 13 residues. This CDR3 is CASSLGQGEPQHF. DNA of the CDR3: TGTGCCAGCAGCCTCGGACAGGGCGAGCCCCAGCATTTT.